Below, one TCR beta chain is given with its context. The data originate from a study of blood T cell repertoires in COVID-19. As for the study in general: Samples came from the United States, Italy and Spain, spanning acute and convalescent COVID-19.

Authors' analysis steps: Amplified reference gene primers provided the basis for estimating nucleated cell counts. The assay was immunoSEQ multiplex PCR, and TCRdb's table has in-frame clones only and misses some. V and J calls and clone size are those listed in that table; D and trimming were worked out from the DNA. The sample includes over 200,000 clones, 75% to 90% of them seen just once. Cohort assignment relied on participant-reported clinical history. Before they entered the study, exposed participants had met a COVID-19 case within 2 weeks. This clonotype was sampled from a young woman who had been exposed to COVID-19. Sequenced input: PBMCs or T cells enriched from blood (not recorded which).

The CDR3 nucleotides are TGTGCCAGCAGTTACGGGCAGGGTGGCGACTATGGCTACACCTTC. Translation gives CASSYGQGGDYGYTF. V is TRBV6-5 and J is TRBJ1-2; tentative D call: TRBD1 (5 bases). This CDR3 spans 15 amino acids. Trimming left V 2 bases short and J 3 bases short, with 13 bases between. The V gene's germline CDR1 is MNHEY and CDR2 SVGAGI.